This TCR beta chain was captured by sequencing in a study of blood T cell repertoires in COVID-19. Overall study: PBMCs, B-cell-depleted T cells, or T cells provided the cDNA or gDNA that made up the material.

In the source study's methods: Quantification of nucleated cells was approximated via reference gene primer amplification. The table came from immunoSEQ multiplex PCR; TCRdb's copy has only in-frame clones and leaves some out. D and trimming come from the DNA, and the V and J calls and clone size come from that table. The table has 250,000 to 300,000 clones, around 90% seen once. Germline CDR1 and CDR2: LGHDT and YNNKEL (reference sequence). Trimming shortened V by 1 base and J by 8 bases, and 17 bases separated the two germline ends. This CDR3 is 15 amino acids long. Seattle's enrolled individuals joined amid active infection and were then monitored longitudinally.

Sequencing used peripheral blood. The clonotype originates from a woman between 65 and 79 years old with COVID-19, enrolled during active disease. The genes are TRBV3-1 (or the pseudogene TRBV3-2) and TRBJ1-2; D may be TRBD1 (6 bases). Here the CDR3 reads CASSQAWTDVWGYTF. The DNA for the CDR3 is TGTGCCAGCAGCCAAGCTTGGACAGACGTATGGGGCTACACCTTC.